These 15 T cell receptor beta chains were sequenced from one sample in a study of T cell repertoires in cytomegalovirus infection. No antigen is known for these receptors. In TCRdb, the reads were re-called with MiXCR into one record per CDR3 protein. The sample contains roughly 500,000 distinct CDR3 sequences, about 39% of which appear only once. Specimen: cultured PBMCs, collected from culture after CMV antigen stimulation. The source is a human donor in good health (CMV status not recorded). Some clones in this sample may be carry-over from other donors' samples.

This rearrangement joins TRBV2 to TRBJ1-6, with 8 bases identical to TRBD1. The CDR3 is made up of 15 amino acids. CDR1 is SNHLY and CDR2 is FYNNEI in the germline V gene. V shed 6 bases and J 6 bases; nucleotides not matched to a gene: 7. The CDR3 here is CASRQDRAGNSPLHF. CDR3 bases: TGTGCCAGCAGGCAGGACAGGGCCGGTAATTCACCCCTCCACTTT.

The chain has TRBV19 and TRBJ2-3; 9 positions agree with TRBD1. The CDR3 has 15 residues. V shed 6 bases, J shed 3 bases, and the junction held 7 bases outside the gene matches. In germline, CDR1 is LNHDA, CDR2 SQIVND (reference sequence). The CDR3 coding sequence is TGTGCCAGTAGGCCACAGGGGGCGTCGACAGATACGCAGTATTTT. Translation gives CASRPQGASTDTQYF. The full variable domain, in which reference TRBV19 and TRBJ2-3 provide the parts outside the CDR3, is DGGITQSPKYLFRKEGQNVTLSCEQNLNHDAMYWYRQDPGQGLRLIYYSQIVNDFQKGDIAEGYSVSREKKESFPLTVTSAQKNPTAFYLCASRPQGASTDTQYFGPGTRLTVL.

This clonotype has a handful of counts. V and J are TRBV4-1 and TRBJ2-3; the D gene is possibly TRBD1 (6 bases). Trimming removed 4 bases from V and 2 bases from J, with 16 bases in between. From germline, CDR1 is MGHRA and CDR2 YSYEKL. The CDR3 runs to 16 residues. CDR3 DNA: TGCGCCAGCAGCCGCCACAGGGTACTAGTCACAGATACGCAGTATTTT. Protein: CASSRHRVLVTDTQYF.

The chain combines TRBV5-4 with TRBJ2-5, with 8 bases aligning to TRBD2. There are 16 residues in the CDR3. The germline V gene encodes CDR1 SGHNT and CDR2 YYREEE (reference sequence). Trimming cost V 4 bases and J 1 base; bases outside gene matches: 9. The CDR3 nucleotides read TGTGCCAGCAGCCGGGGGAGCGGGGGCCTCCAAGAGACCCAGTACTTC. This translates into CASSRGSGGLQETQYF. Complete variable domain (other parts from reference TRBV5-4 and TRBJ2-5): ETGVTQSPTHLIKTRGQQVTLRCSSQSGHNTVSWYQQALGQGPQFIFQYYREEENGRGNFPPRFSGLQFPNYSSELNVNALELDDSALYLCASSRGSGGLQETQYFGPGTRLLVL.

V usage is TRBV27 and J usage is TRBJ2-1; D may be TRBD1 (6 bases). The germline V gene has CDR1 MNHEY and CDR2 SMNVEV (reference sequence). The CDR3 sequence is 14 residues long. V lost 3 bases, J lost 6 bases, and 12 bases lay in between. The DNA of the CDR3 is TGTGCCAGCAGTTTCGTTGGACAGTCCAATGAGCAGTTCTTC. Translating it yields CASSFVGQSNEQFF.

This clonotype came up a few times. The V and J genes are TRBV6-5 and TRBJ2-1; perhaps TRBD2 as D (6 bases). This CDR3 has 14 residues. Germline-derived CDR1 and CDR2 are MNHEY and SVGAGI. The V gene lost 6 bases and the J gene lost 3 bases, with 12 bases spanning the gap. CDR3 DNA: TGTGCCAGCAGACGCGGGAATTACTACAATGAGCAGTTCTTC. This translates into CASRRGNYYNEQFF.

The rearrangement joins TRBV25-1 to TRBJ2-3; D gene uncertain. Trimming cost V 5 bases and J 6 bases, with 12 bases left between them. The germline V gene has CDR1 MGHDK and CDR2 SYGVNS. CDR3 size: 13 residues. The CDR3 region has the DNA TGTGCCAGCAGTACACAATCCGGGGATACGCAGTATTTT. It specifies CASSTQSGDTQYF.

This clonotype was counted between two and nine times. The chain links TRBV6-1 to TRBJ2-5, with D perhaps matching TRBD2 (5 bases). Trimming removed 2 bases from V and 4 bases from J, with 14 bases in between. The germline gives CDR1 MNHNS, CDR2 SASEGT. The CDR3 loop spans 15 amino acids. The CDR3 sequence is CASSELPGMGETQYF. In DNA form, the CDR3 reads TGTGCCAGCAGTGAACTGCCCGGGATGGGAGAGACCCAGTACTTC.

This clonotype was recorded a few times. The CDR3 coding sequence is TGTGCCAGCAGCGAAGACAGGGGATTGGGAGAGACCCAGTACTTC. This translates into CASSEDRGLGETQYF. The chain links TRBV11-2 to TRBJ2-5, with 8 bases lining up with TRBD1. Germline values: CDR1 SGHAT, CDR2 FQNNGV. The CDR3 runs to 15 residues. The trim removed 5 bases at V and 4 bases at J, leaving 9 bases unmatched.

This clonotype was counted only a few times. The rearrangement joins TRBV12-3 or TRBV12-4 to TRBJ2-5; no definite D call. This CDR3 comprises 14 residues. V gave up 6 bases and J gave up 0 bases, with 11 bases separating them. DNA for the CDR3: TGTGCCAGCAGGGATTTGGGGTACCAAGAGACCCAGTACTTC. It is translated as CASRDLGYQETQYF.

The chain links TRBV27 to TRBJ2-1; no clear D. V was cut by 6 bases and J by 0 bases, with 12 bases left in between. Germline V gene lookup returns CDR1 MNHEY and CDR2 SMNVEV (reference sequence). The CDR3 is 15 amino acids. The CDR3, as DNA: TGTGCCAGCAGCGAATTCTTATCCTCCTACAATGAGCAGTTCTTC. It codes for CASSEFLSSYNEQFF.

The V and J genes are TRBV12-3 or TRBV12-4 and TRBJ2-3, with 14 bases matching TRBD2. Unmatched junction bases numbered 3, after V lost 5 bases and J lost 2 bases. This CDR3 has 16 amino acids. CDR3 loop: CASSRLAGGFTDTQYF. The DNA for the CDR3 is TGTGCCAGCAGTCGACTAGCGGGAGGGTTCACAGATACGCAGTATTTT.

V is TRBV6-1 and J is TRBJ1-4; 7 nucleotides match TRBD1. The CDR3 length is 16 residues. Germline V CDR1 and CDR2: MNHNS, SASEGT. Losses at the gene ends were 5 bases for V and 3 bases for J; bases not matched to a gene: 9. The CDR3 DNA sequence: TGTGCCAGCAGTAGCCACGACAGGGCGGCTAATGAAAAACTGTTTTTT. Amino acids: CASSSHDRAANEKLFF.

The chain combines TRBV20-1 with TRBJ1-1; D remains ambiguous. Germline V gene lookup returns CDR1 DFQATT and CDR2 SNEGSKA (reference sequence). The CDR3 is 13 residues long. The V end lost 2 bases, the J end lost 2 bases, and 9 bases lay between the germline ends. The CDR3 here is CSARFDTNTEAFF. For the CDR3, the DNA is TGCAGTGCTAGATTCGACACTAACACTGAAGCTTTCTTT.

This clonotype was counted between two and nine times. CDR3: CASSQGGGRSYEQYF. Written as DNA, the CDR3 is TGCGCCAGCAGCCAAGGCGGGGGCCGCTCCTACGAGCAGTACTTC. The chain uses TRBV4-1 and TRBJ2-7, with a tentative D call TRBD2 (7 bases). Trimming removed 1 base at V and 0 bases at J, with 10 bases between. The CDR3 totals 15 residues. Germline CDR1 is MGHRA and CDR2 is YSYEKL.